This TCR beta chain was obtained from a study of shared clonotypes between healthy human individuals. Study observations and caveats: Sampling included only blood; tissue repertoires likely differ. Generally, naive subsets (rather than memory subsets) showed larger estimated richness. The study found about 5% of naive CD4 clonotypes shared across several donors.

On this clone itself: Its matching antigen is unknown. Different DNA sequences within this sample yield the same CDR3.

Libraries were prepared by immunoSEQ multiplex PCR; TCRdb keeps only in-frame clonotypes and omits some of them. The top ten clones hold approximately 1.1% of a sample with 1.6 million or so clones, roughly 96% of them seen once. The CDR3 is made up of 14 amino acids. The germline CDR1 and CDR2 sequences are SGHRS and YFSETQ. J was trimmed by 3 bases and V by 1 base; bases with no gene match: 3. The donors, healthy adults who were HIV-negative, had experienced no recent acute infections or vaccinations. Sequencing input: naive CD4+ T cells sorted from blood. The sample's subset: CD45RA+ positively selected. The source of this sequence is a man aged 25 to 40 in good health. V usage is TRBV5-1 and J usage is TRBJ2-7, with 8 positions matching TRBD2. The CDR3 protein is CASSLLAGLYEQYF. The DNA of the CDR3 is TGCGCCAGCAGCTTGCTAGCGGGTCTCTACGAGCAGTACTTC.